A selection of T cell receptor beta chains follows, all from one sample in a study of neurological immune-mediated disorders. TCRdb itself ran the 5' RACE reads through MiXCR, one entry per CDR3 protein. Of some 77,000 distinct CDR3 sequences listed, around 13% were seen once; the top ten hold around 4.3%. Sequencing was performed on PBMCs. These TCRs come from a female donor with HTLV-1-associated myelopathy (HAM/TSP). Each CDR3 is given with its conserved first and last residue. Each record gives: J gene, clone size, V gene, D gene, CDR3 protein, CDR3 DNA. A D gene is named only where the DNA matches it firmly. Not all rows give a size; the values are once, few, many and, for expanded clones, a class.

j_call: TRBJ2-7
clone_size: many
v_call: TRBV6-1
d_call: TRBD2
cdr3_aa: CASKRTGTSGGAYEQYF
cdr3_nt: TGTGCCAGCAAGCGGACAGGGACTAGCGGGGGGGCCTACGAGCAGTACTTC

j_call: TRBJ2-1
clone_size: many
v_call: TRBV5-1
d_call: TRBD1
cdr3_aa: CASSLVRTGGHNEQFF
cdr3_nt: TGCGCCAGCAGCTTGGTGAGGACAGGGGGCCACAATGAGCAGTTCTTC

j_call: TRBJ2-7
clone_size: NA
v_call: TRBV20-1
d_call: TRBD1
cdr3_aa: CSALTPDRVPYEQYF
cdr3_nt: TGCAGTGCGCTGACCCCGGACAGGGTCCCATACGAGCAGTACTTC

j_call: TRBJ2-2
clone_size: many
v_call: TRBV7-9
d_call: NA
cdr3_aa: CASSLAASYTGELFF
cdr3_nt: TGTGCCAGCAGCTTAGCGGCTAGCTACACCGGGGAGCTGTTTTTT

j_call: TRBJ2-3
clone_size: many
v_call: TRBV4-2
d_call: NA
cdr3_aa: CASSQDYLQGRTDTQYF
cdr3_nt: TGTGCCAGCAGCCAAGATTATCTCCAGGGTCGCACAGATACGCAGTATTTT

j_call: TRBJ2-1
clone_size: NA
v_call: TRBV6-6
d_call: NA
cdr3_aa: CASSDDRSSYNEQFF
cdr3_nt: TGTGCCAGCAGTGACGACAGGAGCTCCTACAATGAGCAGTTCTTC

j_call: TRBJ2-3
clone_size: many
v_call: TRBV9
d_call: TRBD2
cdr3_aa: CASSLRGANPSIDTQYF
cdr3_nt: TGTGCCAGCAGCCTGCGGGGGGCCAACCCCTCGATCGATACGCAGTATTTT

j_call: TRBJ2-7
clone_size: many
v_call: TRBV13
d_call: NA
cdr3_aa: CASSYSAGYEQYF
cdr3_nt: TGTGCCAGCAGCTATTCAGCGGGTTACGAGCAGTACTTC

j_call: TRBJ2-1
clone_size: many
v_call: TRBV5-1
d_call: TRBD1
cdr3_aa: CASSSGQGPYNEQFF
cdr3_nt: TGCGCCAGCAGCTCCGGACAGGGCCCCTACAATGAGCAGTTCTTC

j_call: TRBJ2-6
clone_size: many
v_call: TRBV7-9
d_call: NA
cdr3_aa: CASSFLGAVTGSGANVLTF
cdr3_nt: TGTGCCAGCAGCTTCCTCGGGGCGGTTACTGGCTCTGGGGCCAACGTCCTGACTTTC

j_call: TRBJ2-2
clone_size: many
v_call: TRBV6-6
d_call: TRBD1
cdr3_aa: CASSSQGVGAGELFF
cdr3_nt: TGTGCCAGCAGTTCGCAGGGGGTCGGTGCCGGGGAGCTGTTTTTT

j_call: TRBJ2-7
clone_size: many
v_call: TRBV10-3
d_call: NA
cdr3_aa: CAISFRDYEQYF
cdr3_nt: TGTGCCATCAGTTTCCGGGATTACGAGCAGTACTTC

j_call: TRBJ1-1
clone_size: NA
v_call: TRBV29-1
d_call: NA
cdr3_aa: CSSATNRHTEAFF
cdr3_nt: TGCAGCAGCGCCACTAACAGGCACACTGAAGCTTTCTTT

j_call: TRBJ1-2
clone_size: few
v_call: TRBV7-9
d_call: NA
cdr3_aa: CASSLGIQPSNYGYTF
cdr3_nt: TGTGCCAGCAGCTTAGGTATTCAGCCTTCTAACTATGGCTACACCTTC

j_call: TRBJ2-1
clone_size: many
v_call: TRBV4-1
d_call: NA
cdr3_aa: CASSQREIANNEQFF
cdr3_nt: TGCGCCAGCAGCCAACGGGAAATAGCCAACAATGAGCAGTTCTTC

j_call: TRBJ2-1
clone_size: many
v_call: TRBV7-9
d_call: TRBD1
cdr3_aa: CASISDRELEQFF
cdr3_nt: TGTGCCAGCATCTCGGACAGGGAACTTGAGCAGTTCTTC

j_call: TRBJ1-5
clone_size: many
v_call: TRBV5-1
d_call: NA
cdr3_aa: CASSLTGSFSNQPQHF
cdr3_nt: TGCGCCAGCAGCTTGACAGGAAGCTTTAGCAATCAGCCCCAGCATTTT

j_call: TRBJ2-1
clone_size: NA
v_call: TRBV5-5
d_call: NA
cdr3_aa: CASSLEGDSSYNEQFF
cdr3_nt: TGTGCCAGCAGCTTGGAGGGGGATAGCTCCTACAATGAGCAGTTCTTC

j_call: TRBJ2-3
clone_size: many
v_call: TRBV20-1
d_call: TRBD2
cdr3_aa: CSARKPLAGDTDTQYF
cdr3_nt: TGCAGTGCTAGGAAGCCTCTAGCGGGGGACACAGATACGCAGTATTTT

j_call: TRBJ1-5
clone_size: many
v_call: TRBV6-1
d_call: TRBD1
cdr3_aa: CATRQGRPIQPQHF
cdr3_nt: TGTGCCACCAGACAGGGTCGACCTATCCAGCCCCAGCATTTT

j_call: TRBJ2-1
clone_size: many
v_call: TRBV20-1
d_call: NA
cdr3_aa: CSATYNEQFF
cdr3_nt: TGCAGTGCGACATACAATGAGCAGTTCTTC

j_call: TRBJ2-1
clone_size: many
v_call: TRBV5-1
d_call: TRBD1
cdr3_aa: CASKPGQGWDNEQFF
cdr3_nt: TGCGCCAGCAAGCCGGGACAGGGGTGGGACAATGAGCAGTTCTTC

j_call: TRBJ1-6
clone_size: many
v_call: TRBV10-3
d_call: TRBD1
cdr3_aa: CAISSPQGGNSPLHF
cdr3_nt: TGTGCCATCAGTAGCCCACAGGGGGGTAATTCACCCCTCCACTTT

j_call: TRBJ2-2
clone_size: few
v_call: TRBV12-3/TRBV12-4
d_call: NA
cdr3_aa: CASSLGDSRAGELFF
cdr3_nt: TGTGCCAGCAGTTTAGGGGATTCTAGGGCCGGGGAGCTGTTTTTT

j_call: TRBJ1-4
clone_size: many
v_call: TRBV15
d_call: NA
cdr3_aa: CATSRDTTANEKLFF
cdr3_nt: TGTGCCACCAGCAGAGATACTACAGCTAATGAAAAACTGTTTTTT

j_call: TRBJ2-3
clone_size: NA
v_call: TRBV5-6
d_call: TRBD2
cdr3_aa: CASSLETSGPITDTQYF
cdr3_nt: TGTGCCAGCAGCTTGGAAACTAGCGGCCCTATCACAGATACGCAGTATTTT

j_call: TRBJ2-7
clone_size: NA
v_call: TRBV7-9
d_call: NA
cdr3_aa: CASSLVVTDEQYF
cdr3_nt: TGTGCCAGCAGCTTAGTGGTTACGGACGAGCAGTACTTC

j_call: TRBJ2-3
clone_size: many
v_call: TRBV7-3
d_call: NA
cdr3_aa: CASSLGVTSTDTQYF
cdr3_nt: TGTGCCAGCAGCTTAGGGGTAACTAGCACAGATACGCAGTATTTT

j_call: TRBJ2-2
clone_size: few
v_call: TRBV7-2
d_call: TRBD2
cdr3_aa: CASSSRLAGGTSELFF
cdr3_nt: TGTGCCAGCAGCTCGAGGCTAGCGGGGGGCACCTCCGAGCTGTTTTTT

j_call: TRBJ2-7
clone_size: many
v_call: TRBV5-1
d_call: TRBD2
cdr3_aa: CASSLLTSGSYEQYF
cdr3_nt: TGCGCCAGCAGCTTGCTAACTAGCGGATCCTACGAGCAGTACTTC

j_call: TRBJ2-7
clone_size: medium-sized
v_call: TRBV5-1
d_call: TRBD2
cdr3_aa: CASSSYGGESYEQYF
cdr3_nt: TGCGCCAGCAGCTCTTATGGGGGGGAATCCTACGAGCAGTACTTC

j_call: TRBJ2-3
clone_size: many
v_call: TRBV7-2
d_call: NA
cdr3_aa: CASSFTPPTDTQYF
cdr3_nt: TGTGCCAGCAGCTTTACCCCCCCCACAGATACGCAGTATTTT

j_call: TRBJ1-1
clone_size: many
v_call: TRBV5-6
d_call: TRBD1
cdr3_aa: CASSARGQGNTEAFF
cdr3_nt: TGTGCCAGCAGCGCCAGGGGACAGGGCAACACTGAAGCTTTCTTT

j_call: TRBJ1-1
clone_size: many
v_call: TRBV5-1
d_call: NA
cdr3_aa: CASSLGVGKAFF
cdr3_nt: TGCGCCAGCAGCTTGGGAGTGGGAAAAGCTTTCTTT

j_call: TRBJ2-1
clone_size: once
v_call: TRBV7-8
d_call: TRBD2
cdr3_aa: CASSLERASGGGYNEQFF
cdr3_nt: TGTGCCAGCAGCTTAGAGCGGGCTAGCGGGGGAGGGTACAATGAGCAGTTCTTC

j_call: TRBJ2-1
clone_size: many
v_call: TRBV12-3/TRBV12-4
d_call: NA
cdr3_aa: CASRNMGNEQFF
cdr3_nt: TGTGCCAGCAGAAACATGGGCAATGAGCAGTTCTTC

j_call: TRBJ2-3
clone_size: many
v_call: TRBV2
d_call: NA
cdr3_aa: CAPDRGDTQYF
cdr3_nt: TGTGCCCCGGATCGCGGGGATACGCAGTATTTT

j_call: TRBJ1-3
clone_size: many
v_call: TRBV28
d_call: NA
cdr3_aa: CASSLGIGGTIYF
cdr3_nt: TGTGCCAGCAGTTTAGGAATTGGGGGCACCATATATTTT

j_call: TRBJ1-3
clone_size: medium-sized
v_call: TRBV5-1
d_call: NA
cdr3_aa: CASSDDGSGNTIYF
cdr3_nt: TGCGCCAGCAGCGACGACGGTTCTGGAAACACCATATATTTT

j_call: TRBJ2-7
clone_size: many
v_call: TRBV12-3/TRBV12-4
d_call: NA
cdr3_aa: CASSLAGETYEQYF
cdr3_nt: TGTGCCAGCAGTTTAGCGGGGGAGACTTACGAGCAGTACTTC

j_call: TRBJ2-1
clone_size: many
v_call: TRBV6-2/TRBV6-3
d_call: NA
cdr3_aa: CASSLRPAEQFF
cdr3_nt: TGTGCCAGCAGCCTCCGCCCGGCCGAGCAGTTCTTC

j_call: TRBJ2-5
clone_size: many
v_call: TRBV15
d_call: NA
cdr3_aa: CATSPLTGGGRRTQYF
cdr3_nt: TGTGCTACCAGCCCATTGACAGGTGGCGGTAGACGGACCCAGTACTTC

j_call: TRBJ1-1
clone_size: many
v_call: TRBV2
d_call: NA
cdr3_aa: CASRREKNTEAFF
cdr3_nt: TGTGCCAGCAGGAGGGAGAAGAACACTGAAGCTTTCTTT

j_call: TRBJ2-3
clone_size: many
v_call: TRBV9
d_call: TRBD2
cdr3_aa: CASSASGGNTDTQYF
cdr3_nt: TGTGCCAGCAGCGCTAGCGGGGGGAACACAGATACGCAGTATTTT

j_call: TRBJ2-3
clone_size: many
v_call: TRBV9
d_call: NA
cdr3_aa: CASSLSSDTQYF
cdr3_nt: TGTGCCAGCAGCCTTTCGTCAGATACGCAGTATTTT

j_call: TRBJ2-7
clone_size: NA
v_call: TRBV5-1
d_call: TRBD2
cdr3_aa: CASSGGTMQSYEQYF
cdr3_nt: TGCGCCAGCAGCGGCGGGACTATGCAAAGCTACGAGCAGTACTTC

j_call: TRBJ2-7
clone_size: many
v_call: TRBV4-2
d_call: NA
cdr3_aa: CASSRETGGYEQYF
cdr3_nt: TGTGCCAGCAGCCGTGAGACAGGAGGCTACGAGCAGTACTTC

j_call: TRBJ2-3
clone_size: many
v_call: TRBV12-3/TRBV12-4
d_call: NA
cdr3_aa: CASSPPTDTQYF
cdr3_nt: TGTGCCAGCAGTCCCCCCACAGATACGCAGTATTTT

j_call: TRBJ2-1
clone_size: many
v_call: TRBV20-1
d_call: TRBD1
cdr3_aa: CSARGIGGEFYEQFF
cdr3_nt: TGCAGTGCTAGAGGTATAGGGGGCGAGTTCTATGAGCAGTTCTTC

j_call: TRBJ1-6
clone_size: many
v_call: TRBV25-1
d_call: NA
cdr3_aa: CASSRSSSYNSPLHF
cdr3_nt: TGTGCCAGCAGCAGAAGTAGCTCCTATAATTCACCCCTCCACTTT

j_call: TRBJ2-2
clone_size: NA
v_call: TRBV7-9
d_call: NA
cdr3_aa: CASSFWTGNTGELFF
cdr3_nt: TGTGCCAGCAGCTTTTGGACTGGGAACACCGGGGAGCTGTTTTTT

j_call: TRBJ2-6
clone_size: many
v_call: TRBV4-1
d_call: TRBD1
cdr3_aa: CASSDRDRGRKANVLTF
cdr3_nt: TGCGCCAGCAGCGACCGGGACAGGGGGCGAAAGGCCAACGTCCTGACTTTC

j_call: TRBJ2-7
clone_size: many
v_call: TRBV15
d_call: TRBD2
cdr3_aa: CATMRIGVAGSYEQYF
cdr3_nt: TGTGCTACCATGCGAATCGGGGTAGCGGGGTCCTACGAGCAGTACTTC

j_call: TRBJ2-5
clone_size: many
v_call: TRBV28
d_call: TRBD1
cdr3_aa: CASSAGTGKETQYF
cdr3_nt: TGTGCCAGCAGCGCCGGGACAGGGAAAGAGACCCAGTACTTC